Following are 20 T cell receptor beta chains from one sample sequenced in a study of cytomegalovirus exposure and HLA in healthy donors. This PCR relied on a set of 60 Vbeta primers and 13 Jbeta primers. Only in-frame clones appear in the TCRdb table, and some are missing; sequencing was by immunoSEQ multiplex PCR. The sample holds about 140,000 clones, 75% seen once. Sequencing was performed on PBMCs. These TCRs come from a man between 40 and 49 years old in good health and CMV-seronegative.

The rearrangement links TRBV5-1 to TRBJ2-2, with D perhaps TRBD2 (5 bases). V shed 0 bases and J shed 7 bases, with 10 bases lying between them. Germline lookup yields CDR1 SGHRS and CDR2 YFSETQ. There are 14 residues in the CDR3. As DNA, the CDR3 is TGCGCCAGCAGCTTGGCGGGGTCCCACGGGGAGCTGTTTTTT. This gives the protein CASSLAGSHGELFF.

The chain carries TRBV4-1 and TRBJ1-4; TRBD1 is a possible D gene (5 bases). Germline assignment: CDR1 MGHRA and CDR2 YSYEKL. The germline V and J ends were trimmed by 0 bases and 8 bases, with 10 bases remaining between them. This CDR3 contains 14 residues. DNA of the CDR3: TGCGCCAGCAGCCAAGACCGAGACAGAGAAAAACTGTTTTTT. It translates to CASSQDRDREKLFF.

The genes are TRBV5-1 and TRBJ2-3; 8 bases match TRBD1. After removal of 3 bases from V and 1 base from J, the junction contained 4 bases not matched to a gene. The CDR3 length is 15 residues. The V gene's germline CDR1 is SGHRS and CDR2 YFSETQ. CDR3 bases: TGCGCCAGCAGCTGGGGGACAGGAGGCACAGATACGCAGTATTTT. Translation: CASSWGTGGTDTQYF.

The rearrangement joins TRBV27 to TRBJ2-7, with 9 nucleotides matching TRBD1. The CDR3 sequence is 15 residues long. Germline V CDR1 and CDR2: MNHEY, SMNVEV (reference sequence). V was clipped by 1 base and J by 7 bases; unmatched bases: 8. DNA of the CDR3: TGTGCCAGCAGTTTATGGGGGACAGGGTCGAGTGAGCAGTACTTC. Its protein product is CASSLWGTGSSEQYF.

The rearrangement links TRBV7-8 to TRBJ1-5, with a tentative D call TRBD1 (6 bases). Germline CDR1 is SGHVS and CDR2 is FQNEAQ. This CDR3 is built from 21 residues. Trimming shortened V by 1 base and J by 4 bases, and 29 bases separated the two germline ends. The CDR3, as DNA: TGTGCCAGCAGCTTAGGATTAGGACCCCGCGCAGGGGAAGGATGGAATCAGCCCCAGCATTTT. Its protein is CASSLGLGPRAGEGWNQPQHF.

V and J are TRBV7-9 and TRBJ2-1; 8 positions match TRBD2. Germline V gene lookup returns CDR1 SEHNR and CDR2 FQNEAQ (reference sequence). The CDR3 spans 14 residues. Germline trimming cut 5 bases from V and 8 bases from J; bases unmatched to any gene: 8. DNA of the CDR3: TGTGCCAGCAGCCCCCTCGGGAGGGCCCATGAGCAGTTCTTC. It codes for CASSPLGRAHEQFF. Variable domain in full (rest from reference TRBV7-9 and TRBJ2-1): DTGVSQNPRHKITKRGQNVTFRCDPISEHNRLYWYRQTLGQGPEFLTYFQNEAQLEKSRLLSDRFSAERPKGSFSTLEIQRTEQGDSAMYLCASSPLGRAHEQFFGPGTRLTVL.

V and J are TRBV5-1 and TRBJ2-1; D might be TRBD1 (6 bases). This CDR3 spans 15 amino acids. Deletions cut 2 bases from V and 2 bases from J, with 11 bases between. Germline assignment: CDR1 SGHRS and CDR2 YFSETQ. The CDR3 nucleotides read TGCGCCAGCAGCTTACGGACAGACCCCTACAATGAGCAGTTCTTC. Translation gives CASSLRTDPYNEQFF.

The rearrangement links TRBV19 to TRBJ1-3, with D unclear. The CDR3 runs 15 residues. The germline gives CDR1 LNHDA, CDR2 SQIVND (reference sequence). V was clipped by 7 bases and J by 0 bases, with 13 bases between them. This chain's CDR3 is CASTSVAFSGNTIYF. The CDR3 DNA sequence: TGTGCCAGTACGTCGGTAGCGTTCTCTGGAAACACCATATATTTT.

The chain employs TRBV7-9 and TRBJ1-1; 8 nucleotides align to TRBD1. J gave up 7 bases and V 3 bases, and 7 bases lay outside the gene matches. CDR3 length: 14 amino acids. Germline lookup yields CDR1 SEHNR and CDR2 FQNEAQ (reference sequence). CDR3 sequence reads: CASSFGQGACEAFF. The CDR3 nucleotides read TGTGCCAGCAGCTTCGGCCAGGGGGCCTGTGAAGCTTTCTTT.

This clone was counted a few times. CDR3 region: CASSPGSTVIEAFF. CDR3 bases: TGTGCCAGCAGCCCCGGCTCGACAGTCATTGAAGCTTTCTTT. The genes are TRBV4-2 and TRBJ1-1, with D perhaps matching TRBD1 (5 bases). The CDR3 consists of 14 residues. Deletions cut 4 bases from V and 7 bases from J, with 16 bases between. Looked up from germline, CDR1 is LGHNA and CDR2 is YNFKEQ.

The chain recombines TRBV10-3 with TRBJ2-1; 9 positions agree with TRBD1. This CDR3 contains 17 residues. Germline CDR1 and CDR2: ENHRY and SYGVKD. Trimming at V came to 0 bases and at J to 3 bases, leaving 6 bases not matched to a gene. For the CDR3, the DNA is TGTGCCATCAGTGAGTCACACGGGACAGGGCGCTACAATGAGCAGTTCTTC. This translates into CAISESHGTGRYNEQFF.

The chain recombines TRBV2 with TRBJ1-3; D is ambiguous. This CDR3 region has 15 residues. V was shortened by 5 bases and J by 4 bases, with 15 bases between the two germline ends. Germline V gene lookup returns CDR1 SNHLY and CDR2 FYNNEI. For the CDR3, the DNA is TGTGCCAGCAGTCCCTCGCGGGGATCCGGAAACACCATATATTTT. This encodes CASSPSRGSGNTIYF.

The chain recombines TRBV19 with TRBJ1-3, with D perhaps matching TRBD1 (5 bases). CDR3 length: 17 amino acids. Between the trimmed V and J ends, which lost 0 bases and 4 bases, there was a span of 16 bases. Germline V gene data show CDR1 as LNHDA and CDR2 as SQIVND (reference sequence). The CDR3 is CASSIDGGRRAGNTIYF. The CDR3 region has the DNA TGTGCCAGTAGTATAGACGGGGGAAGGAGAGCCGGAAACACCATATATTTT. Full variable domain (missing parts from reference TRBV19 and TRBJ1-3): DGGITQSPKYLFRKEGQNVTLSCEQNLNHDAMYWYRQDPGQGLRLIYYSQIVNDFQKGDIAEGYSVSREKKESFPLTVTSAQKNPTAFYLCASSIDGGRRAGNTIYFGEGSWLTVV.

The CDR3 is CASSLRWTGGLFEQYF. The CDR3 region has the DNA TGTGCCAGCAGCCTACGATGGACAGGGGGGCTTTTCGAGCAGTACTTC. J is TRBJ2-7 and V is TRBV5-4, with TRBD1 identical over 10 bases. Germline CDR1 and CDR2: SGHNT and YYREEE (reference sequence). V lost 4 bases to trimming and J lost 6 bases; unmatched junction nucleotides: 13. The CDR3 loop spans 16 amino acids.

The chain employs TRBV6-6 and TRBJ2-7, with 9 bases matching TRBD1. With V trimmed by 6 bases and J by 3 bases, 6 bases remained unmatched. The CDR3 sequence is 14 residues long. Germline V gene lookup returns CDR1 MNHNY and CDR2 SVGAGI (reference sequence). The CDR3 bases are TGTGCCAGCAGACGGACAGGGGAAAGCTACGAGCAGTACTTC. This codes for CASRRTGESYEQYF.

The chain combines TRBV5-1 with TRBJ1-1; no clear D gene. Trimming stripped 1 base from V and 5 bases from J, with 9 bases between. The CDR3 is made up of 13 amino acids. Per the germline V gene, CDR1 is SGHRS and CDR2 is YFSETQ. CDR3 loop: CASSLKLGTEAFF. The CDR3 bases are TGCGCCAGCAGCTTGAAACTCGGGACTGAAGCTTTCTTT. The full variable domain, rest sourced from reference TRBV5-1 and TRBJ1-1, is KAGVTQTPRYLIKTRGQQVTLSCSPISGHRSVSWYQQTPGQGLQFLFEYFSETQRNKGNFPGRFSGRQFSNSRSEMNVSTLELGDSALYLCASSLKLGTEAFFGQGTRLTVV.

A note on this clone: This sample also contains other DNA sequences that code for the same CDR3. The rearrangement links TRBV10-3 to TRBJ1-5, with 8 bases fitting TRBD1. CDR3 length: 15 amino acids. J lost 6 bases, V lost 4 bases, and 8 bases had no gene match. CDR1 ENHRY and CDR2 SYGVKD come from the germline V gene. The CDR3 DNA is TGTGCCATCAGTGCCGCAGACAGGGGAACTCAGCCCCAGCATTTT. Translated, it gives CAISAADRGTQPQHF.

As for this clone: A read error may account for a junction end that differs from germline. The chain uses TRBV7-9 and TRBJ2-7; 12 nucleotides line up with TRBD2. The germline gives CDR1 SEHNR, CDR2 FQNEAQ (reference sequence). The CDR3 consists of 15 residues. CDR3 loop: CSSSLRTSGTYEQYF. CDR3 bases: TGTTCCAGCAGCTTAAGGACTAGCGGGACCTACGAGCAGTACTTC.

The chain couples TRBV7-2 to TRBJ1-4; possibly TRBD1 for D (6 bases). Germline V gene data show CDR1 as SGHTA and CDR2 as FQGNSA. V lost 6 bases, J lost 7 bases, and 18 bases lay in between. This CDR3 has 15 residues. CDR3 DNA sequence: TGTGCCAGCAGAAACAGGGACGTTGTAGGTGAAAAACTGTTTTTT. It yields the protein CASRNRDVVGEKLFF. Full variable domain (remainder filled in from reference TRBV7-2 and TRBJ1-4): GAGVSQSPSNKVTEKGKDVELRCDPISGHTALYWYRQSLGQGLEFLIYFQGNSAPDKSGLPSDRFSAERTGGSVSTLTIQRTQQEDSAVYLCASRNRDVVGEKLFFGSGTQLSVL.

J is TRBJ2-7 and V is TRBV6-5; possible D gene TRBD1, 5 bases. V was pared by 4 bases and J by 3 bases, with 10 bases between. Germline-derived CDR1 and CDR2 are MNHEY and SVGAGI. The CDR3 covers 13 residues. The CDR3 here is CASSLTGFYEQYF. The CDR3 region has the DNA TGTGCCAGCAGTTTAACAGGTTTCTACGAGCAGTACTTC.